This T cell receptor beta chain comes out of a study of regulatory T cells in long-lasting Graves disease. Whole-study findings and limits: There was favoring of TRBV28, TRBJ1-2 and TRBJ2-5 in persistent disease.

With respect to this clonotype: Its specificity is unknown.

Through Arm-PCR of CDR3 regions and iRepertoire HTBI primers, TCR beta libraries were built. TCRdb redid the calling of the multiplex PCR reads with MiXCR, one entry per CDR3 protein. The sample has a few hundred thousand distinct CDR3 sequences, 22% seen once. This CDR3 has 15 amino acids. Time point meaning: persistent/refractory GD, antithyroid drugs over 5 years with positive TRAb. Construction of the TCR library relied on RNA isolated from PBMCs. The source of this sequence is a female donor with Graves disease. The sequencing here drew on peripheral blood mononuclear cells (PBMCs), taken when the disease was refractory, from a patient treated with antithyroid drugs. The chain carries TRBV3-2 and TRBJ1-3. TRBV3-2 is noted as a pseudogene. The CDR3 loop reads CASSQDLGPRNTIYF. CDR3 nucleotides: TGTGCCAGCAGCCAAGACCTGGGGCCCCGAAACACCATATATTTT.